One sample yielded the 31 T cell receptor beta chains listed below, sequenced in a study of identical twins. A single record per CDR3 protein comes from TCRdb applying MiXCR to the 5' RACE reads. The table includes 500,000 or so distinct CDR3 sequences, 20% to 25% detected once. These same data were also listed under a study on T cells expressing NK-cell markers.

Sequenced sample: CD4+ T cells sorted from blood. All receptors derive from a woman between 18 and 29 years old in good health.

The chain is built from TRBV7-2 and TRBJ2-1; no reliable D call. The germline V and J ends were trimmed by 0 bases and 8 bases, with 8 bases remaining between them. This CDR3 comprises 13 residues. Germline loops: CDR1 SGHTA, CDR2 FQGNSA. CDR3 loop: CASSLAPSDEQFF. CDR3 in DNA: TGTGCCAGCAGCTTAGCGCCGTCCGATGAGCAGTTCTTC.

The rearrangement uses TRBV30 and TRBJ1-4, with D hard to call. This CDR3 has 12 residues. CDR1 and CDR2 (germline): GTSNPN, SVGIG (reference sequence). Deletions cut 3 bases from V and 3 bases from J, with 5 bases between. CDR3 nucleotides: TGTGCCTGGAGGACGTCTAATGAAAAACTGTTTTTT. It yields the protein CAWRTSNEKLFF. Together with reference TRBV30 and TRBJ1-4, the CDR3 gives the full variable domain: SQTIHQWPATLVQPVGSPLSLECTVEGTSNPNLYWYRQAAGRGLQLLFYSVGIGQISSEVPQNLSASRPQDRQFILSSKKLLLSDSGFYLCAWRTSNEKLFFGSGTQLSVL.

This clonotype appeared a few times. The chain uses TRBV7-8 and TRBJ2-3; TRBD1 might be the D (7 bases). The CDR3 has 16 residues. The V gene's germline CDR1 is SGHVS and CDR2 FQNEAQ. The V and J ends lost 6 bases and 3 bases respectively, with 19 bases between them. The CDR3 nucleotides are TGTGCCAGCAGGCGGGACAGACTTAAGACTACAGATACGCAGTATTTT. Translated, it gives CASRRDRLKTTDTQYF. The whole variable domain, remainder taken from reference TRBV7-8 and TRBJ2-3, is GAGVSQSPRYKVAKRGQDVALRCDPISGHVSLFWYQQALGQGPEFLTYFQNEAQLDKSGLPSDRFFAERPEGSVSTLKIQRTQQEDSAVYLCASRRDRLKTTDTQYFGPGTRLTVL.

The CDR3, as DNA: TGTGCCAGCAGCTACGGACACCTCGGCAACAATCAGCCCCAGCATTTT. Its translation: CASSYGHLGNNQPQHF. The chain has TRBV7-2 and TRBJ1-5; maybe TRBD1 (5 bases). This CDR3 is 16 amino acids long. Trimming took off 4 bases at V and 3 bases at J, with 16 bases between the two ends. Germline-derived CDR1 and CDR2 are SGHTA and FQGNSA.

The genes are TRBV5-1 and TRBJ2-7; D gene uncertain. The CDR3 runs 13 residues. CDR1 SGHRS and CDR2 YFSETQ come from the germline V gene. V lost 1 base to trimming and J lost 3 bases, with 8 bases between them. The CDR3 spells CASSLLLNYEQYF. The DNA of the CDR3 is TGCGCCAGCAGCTTGCTCCTCAACTACGAGCAGTACTTC.

The chain uses TRBV5-1 and TRBJ2-1; 9 nucleotides line up with TRBD2. The V segment lost 2 bases and the J segment 3 bases; nucleotides outside the gene matches: 3. Germline lookup yields CDR1 SGHRS and CDR2 YFSETQ. The CDR3 covers 15 residues. In DNA form, the CDR3 reads TGCGCCAGCAGCTTTAGCGGGAGAAACTACAATGAGCAGTTCTTC. Its protein product is CASSFSGRNYNEQFF.

The rearrangement joins TRBV20-1 to TRBJ2-5; D is unresolved. Between the trimmed V and J ends, which lost 1 base and 0 bases, there was a span of 9 bases. The CDR3 is made up of 14 amino acids. CDR1 is DFQATT, CDR2 SNEGSKA, per germline (reference sequence). CDR3 in amino acids: CSARGATYQETQYF. The CDR3 DNA reads as TGCAGTGCTAGAGGCGCTACGTACCAAGAGACCCAGTACTTC.

This clonotype was seen a few times. CDR3 in DNA: TGTGCCAGCAGCGTATGGTCAGGGGGTAGCTCTGGGGCCAACGTCCTGACTTTC. It specifies CASSVWSGGSSGANVLTF. The rearrangement links TRBV9 to TRBJ2-6, with TRBD1 identical over 7 bases. Looked up from germline, CDR1 is SGDLS and CDR2 is YYNGEE. This CDR3 contains 18 residues. The V segment lost 1 base and the J segment 0 bases; nucleotides outside the gene matches: 7.

This clonotype was detected only a few times. The chain links TRBV20-1 to TRBJ2-7; 7 nucleotides align to TRBD1. Germline V lookup: CDR1 DFQATT, CDR2 SNEGSKA (reference sequence). J was trimmed by 0 bases and V by 6 bases; bases with no gene match: 11. The CDR3 totals 15 residues. The chain's CDR3 is CSASQGVRDSYEQYF. The CDR3 DNA follows: TGCAGTGCCAGTCAGGGGGTGCGAGACTCCTACGAGCAGTACTTC.

The genes are TRBV7-2 and TRBJ2-3, with D unclear. V lost 1 base and J 4 bases, leaving 9 bases between the germline ends. The CDR3 loop spans 14 amino acids. The germline gives CDR1 SGHTA, CDR2 FQGNSA. CDR3 loop: CASSLDLVSDTQYF. In DNA form, the CDR3 reads TGTGCCAGCAGCTTAGATCTAGTCTCAGATACGCAGTATTTT.

This rearrangement joins TRBV6-1 to TRBJ2-3; TRBD2 matches at 8 bases. Unmatched junction bases numbered 12, after V lost 7 bases and J lost 6 bases. The CDR3 contains 15 residues. Germline V lookup: CDR1 MNHNS, CDR2 SASEGT. The chain's CDR3 is CASKNVAGPRDTQYF. CDR3 nucleotide sequence: TGTGCCAGCAAGAACGTAGCGGGACCGCGGGATACGCAGTATTTT.

The chain combines TRBV4-3 with TRBJ2-3; tentatively, D is TRBD2 (6 bases). Looked up from germline, CDR1 is LGHNA and CDR2 is YSLEER. V was shortened by 0 bases and J by 4 bases, with 8 bases between the two germline ends. This CDR3 has 14 amino acids. For the CDR3, the DNA is TGCGCCAGCAGCCAAGAGGGGAGGCCAGATACGCAGTATTTT. Its translation: CASSQEGRPDTQYF.

This clonotype was seen more than once but under ten times. CDR3 sequence reads: CSVASSGAGYTF. As DNA, the CDR3 is TGCAGCGTAGCCTCCTCGGGGGCTGGCTACACCTTC. J is TRBJ1-2 and V is TRBV29-1, with D perhaps matching TRBD1 (6 bases). CDR3 length: 12 amino acids. Trimming removed 6 bases at V and 7 bases at J, with 15 bases between. CDR1 is SQVTM and CDR2 is ANQGSEA in the germline V gene.

This clonotype came up many times. The chain recombines TRBV20-1 with TRBJ2-7; D is undetermined. Germline assignment: CDR1 DFQATT and CDR2 SNEGSKA (reference sequence). The CDR3 is 11 residues long. V was trimmed by 2 bases and J by 3 bases, leaving 5 bases between them. The CDR3 is CSARQDYEQYF. The CDR3 bases are TGCAGTGCTAGACAGGACTACGAGCAGTACTTC.

The CDR3 coding sequence is TGTGCCAGCAGCGTAGCTGGCAGAGCTAACTATGGCTACACCTTC. Translation: CASSVAGRANYGYTF. This chain links TRBV9 with TRBJ1-2, with no clear D. This CDR3 has 15 amino acids. The V gene lost 0 bases and the J gene lost 0 bases, with 9 bases spanning the gap. Germline loops: CDR1 SGDLS, CDR2 YYNGEE.

This clonotype was recorded a few times. The rearrangement links TRBV12-3 or TRBV12-4 to TRBJ1-1; TRBD1 matches 8 bases. Trimming cost V 6 bases and J 1 base; bases outside gene matches: 4. The CDR3 loop spans 14 amino acids. The CDR3 nucleotides read TGTGCCAGCAGACCAGGACAGGGGAACACTGAAGCTTTCTTT. This codes for CASRPGQGNTEAFF.

This clonotype was seen a handful of times. The chain has TRBV10-3 and TRBJ2-3, with 8 bases fitting TRBD2. CDR1 and CDR2 (germline): ENHRY, SYGVKD. V lost 6 bases, J lost 5 bases, and 7 bases stayed unmatched. CDR3 length equals 14 residues. In nucleotides, the CDR3 is TGTGCCATCAGCCGGGAGGGCCCCGGAGATACGCAGTATTTT. This translates into CAISREGPGDTQYF.

This clonotype was detected ten times or more. Sequence at one end of the junction differs from germline and may be a read error. V is TRBV5-1 and J is TRBJ2-5, with TRBD2 matching 11 bases. CDR3 length: 14 amino acids. Per the germline V gene, CDR1 is SGHRS and CDR2 is YFSETQ. In nucleotides, the CDR3 is TGTGCCAGCAGCTTACTAGCGGGAGAAGAGACCCAGTACTTC. It is translated as CASSLLAGEETQYF.

This clonotype was counted at least ten times. This rearrangement joins TRBV20-1 to TRBJ1-2; TRBD1 is a possible D gene (5 bases). The CDR3 is made up of 13 amino acids. V dropped 6 bases and J dropped 7 bases, with 18 bases sitting between them. Per germline, CDR1 DFQATT and CDR2 SNEGSKA (reference sequence). CDR3 sequence (DNA): TGCAGTGCCTTCACGGGGCAGGGCCTTGGCTACACCTTC. Residues: CSAFTGQGLGYTF.

This chain links TRBV2 with TRBJ1-3; 7 nucleotides line up with TRBD1. CDR1 and CDR2 (germline): SNHLY, FYNNEI. The CDR3 has 14 amino acids. Trimming cost V 6 bases and J 2 bases; bases outside gene matches: 4. The CDR3 here is CASRYRGAGNTIYF. The CDR3, as DNA: TGTGCCAGCAGGTACAGGGGAGCTGGAAACACCATATATTTT.

This clonotype was observed a handful of times. The chain employs TRBV6-5 and TRBJ2-1; D is possibly TRBD2 (6 bases). The CDR3 spans 15 residues. V was trimmed by 0 bases and J by 4 bases, leaving 10 bases between them. Germline V gives CDR1 MNHEY, CDR2 SVGAGI. As DNA, the CDR3 is TGTGCCAGCAGTTACTCGCGGGACCATTACAATGAGCAGTTCTTC. It encodes CASSYSRDHYNEQFF.

In this sample, this clonotype turned up many times. This chain uses TRBV7-6 with TRBJ2-1; no clear D gene. V was trimmed by 4 bases and J by 8 bases, leaving 12 bases between them. The CDR3 totals 13 residues. CDR1 and CDR2 from the germline V gene are SGHVS and FNYEAQ. The CDR3 spells CASSSGVRDEQFF. Written as DNA, the CDR3 is TGTGCCAGCAGCTCCGGCGTAAGGGATGAGCAGTTCTTC.

V usage is TRBV3-1 and J usage is TRBJ2-5; 8 positions agree with TRBD2. There are 16 residues in the CDR3. Germline lookup yields CDR1 LGHDT and CDR2 YNNKEL (reference sequence). V was pared by 4 bases and J by 0 bases, with 7 bases of the junction left unmatched. CDR3 in DNA: TGTGCCAGCAGCCCCAGACTAGCGACGTACCAAGAGACCCAGTACTTC. Its protein is CASSPRLATYQETQYF.

This clonotype was recorded a few times. The genes are TRBV6-1 and TRBJ2-1, with TRBD1 identical over 7 bases. The V and J ends lost 6 bases and 4 bases, in that order; junction bases with no gene match: 3. The CDR3 consists of 13 residues. CDR1 and CDR2 (germline): MNHNS, SASEGT. CDR3 DNA sequence: TGTGCCAGCAGACGGGACAGATACAATGAGCAGTTCTTC. Translation: CASRRDRYNEQFF.

The chain recombines TRBV20-1 with TRBJ1-4; perhaps TRBD1 as D (5 bases). Trimming removed 6 bases from V and 7 bases from J, with 12 bases in between. The CDR3 spans 12 residues. From germline, CDR1 is DFQATT and CDR2 SNEGSKA (reference sequence). CDR3 nucleotide sequence: TGCAGTGCCCAATATAGGGGTGAAAAACTGTTTTTT. Translated: CSAQYRGEKLFF.

J is TRBJ2-5 and V is TRBV12-3 or TRBV12-4, with TRBD2 identical over 13 bases. The CDR3 runs to 14 residues. V shed 7 bases, J shed 7 bases, and the junction held 6 bases outside the gene matches. In nucleotides, the CDR3 is TGTGCCAGCACTGGACTAGCGGGGGCCGGGACCCAGTACTTC. Its translation: CASTGLAGAGTQYF.

A few counts support this clonotype. The chain couples TRBV7-9 to TRBJ2-7; the match to TRBD2 covers 8 bases. Germline V gene data show CDR1 as SEHNR and CDR2 as FQNEAQ (reference sequence). Losses at the gene ends were 5 bases for V and 6 bases for J; bases not matched to a gene: 9. The CDR3 spans 14 residues. The chain's CDR3 is CASSPRAGGLEQYF. CDR3 coding DNA: TGTGCCAGCAGCCCACGCGCGGGAGGACTCGAGCAGTACTTC. Full variable domain (remainder filled in from reference TRBV7-9 and TRBJ2-7): DTGVSQNPRHKITKRGQNVTFRCDPISEHNRLYWYRQTLGQGPEFLTYFQNEAQLEKSRLLSDRFSAERPKGSFSTLEIQRTEQGDSAMYLCASSPRAGGLEQYFGPGTRLTVT.

Concerning this clonotype itself: At one end, the junction sequence differs from germline, possibly due to a read error. The J gene is TRBJ2-7, the V gene TRBV7-6; D is possibly TRBD1 or TRBD2 (5 bases each). The CDR3 spans 14 residues. The germline CDR1 and CDR2 sequences are SGHVS and FNYEAQ. The CDR3 region is CASSFSGTSYKQYF. As DNA, the CDR3 is TGTGCCAGCAGCTTCTCAGGGACCTCCTACAAGCAGTACTTC.

V usage is TRBV29-1 and J usage is TRBJ2-1; the D gene is possibly TRBD1 (6 bases). CDR3 length equals 13 residues. Germline V gene data show CDR1 as SQVTM and CDR2 as ANQGSEA. V was cut by 3 bases and J by 7 bases, with 13 bases left in between. The CDR3 nucleotides are TGCAGCGTTGATAGGCAGGGGTCGAATGAGCAGTTCTTC. It is translated as CSVDRQGSNEQFF.

V usage is TRBV12-3 or TRBV12-4 and J usage is TRBJ1-1; possible D gene TRBD1, 6 bases. The CDR3 totals 14 residues. V was clipped by 7 bases and J by 5 bases, with 17 bases between them. CDR3 nucleotide sequence: TGTGCCAGCATCGAAGAGGGGGGAGGAACTGAAGCTTTCTTT. Its translation is CASIEEGGGTEAFF.

This clonotype has at least ten counts. The chain has TRBV7-9 and TRBJ2-7, with a weak D call TRBD2 (5 bases). This CDR3 has 15 residues. Per germline, CDR1 SEHNR and CDR2 FQNEAQ (reference sequence). Trimming removed 5 bases at V and 2 bases at J, with 16 bases between. The CDR3 protein is CASSHPSGATYEQYF. CDR3 DNA: TGTGCCAGCAGCCACCCGAGCGGCGCTACCTACGAGCAGTACTTC.